This T cell receptor beta chain stems from a study of CD8 T cells in Susac syndrome. Random-hexamer reverse transcription was applied to about 0.45 to 1 ug RNA. TCRdb recomputed calls from the immunoSEQ multiplex PCR reads with MiXCR, one row per CDR3 protein. The data hold about 89,000 distinct CDR3 sequences, with 90% to 95% observed a single time. The healthy controls were matched to patients by age and sex. Per the germline V gene, CDR1 is SGDLS and CDR2 is YYNGEE. Germline trimming cut 4 bases from V and 8 bases from J; bases unmatched to any gene: 14. This CDR3 contains 17 residues. The clonotype comes from a human donor in good health. The specimen sequenced was CD8+ T cells from PBMCs. The rearrangement joins TRBV9 to TRBJ2-1, with 11 positions matching TRBD1. The CDR3 nucleotides are TGTGCCAGCAGCCCGGAAATCGGGACAGGGGGTCTCGATGAGCAGTTCTTC. The encoded protein is CASSPEIGTGGLDEQFF.